The T cell receptor beta chain under discussion was sequenced for a study of shared clonotypes between healthy human individuals. CD8 cells regarded as naive lacked CD45RO, were positively chosen for CCR7, and omitted terminally differentiated effector memory CD45RA+ cells. Measured with immunoSEQ multiplex PCR; TCRdb has only the in-frame clones, and not every one. Here the sample spans hundreds of thousands of clones, roughly 96% being singletons. CDR1 is GTSNPN and CDR2 is SVGIG in the germline V gene (reference sequence). V lost 3 bases and J lost 6, with 17 bases in between. The CDR3 loop spans 14 amino acids.

V gene TRBV30 combines with J gene TRBJ1-1; TRBD1 is a possible D gene (6 bases). This TCR was sampled from a woman aged 25 to 39 in good health. Sequenced sample: naive CD8+ T cells sorted from blood. Here the CDR3 reads CAWRAAQGPSEAFF. For the CDR3, the DNA is TGTGCCTGGAGGGCGGCACAGGGCCCCTCTGAAGCTTTCTTT.